The 9 T cell receptor beta chains below were found in one sample sequenced in a study of early T cells in non-severe SARS-CoV-2 infection. TCRdb analysed the 5' RACE reads with MiXCR anew, one entry per CDR3 protein. The sample carries about 48,000 distinct CDR3 sequences, 6.2% recorded once. The sequences come from whole blood, collected at baseline. The receptor source for this set is an adult who was a healthcare worker with PCR-confirmed SARS-CoV-2 infection or an uninfected control (not recorded which).

This clonotype has a handful of counts. V gene TRBV20-1 combines with J gene TRBJ1-2, with TRBD1 identical over 7 bases. Germline assignment: CDR1 DFQATT and CDR2 SNEGSKA (reference sequence). CDR3 length: 12 residues. J lost 10 bases, V lost 1 base, and 6 bases had no gene match. The CDR3 region is CSARVEQGIYTF. In DNA form, the CDR3 reads TGCAGTGCTAGAGTCGAACAGGGGATCTACACCTTC.

This clonotype appeared many times. The chain links TRBV7-6 to TRBJ1-3; D gene unclear. Trimming pared 4 bases from V and 3 bases from J, leaving 7 bases between. Per the germline V gene, CDR1 is SGHVS and CDR2 is FNYEAQ. The CDR3 totals 13 residues. CDR3 nucleotides: TGTGCCAGCAGCTCTACCAGTGGAAACACCATATATTTT. Encoded protein: CASSSTSGNTIYF.

The chain joins TRBV24-1 to TRBJ2-1; the match to TRBD2 covers 11 bases. CDR1 KGHDR and CDR2 SFDVKD come from the germline V gene. CDR3 size: 17 residues. After removal of 3 bases from V and 12 bases from J, the junction contained 15 bases not matched to a gene. CDR3 DNA: TGTGCCACCAGTGATCCAGGACTAGCGGGTGGGAACCGAGCGCAGTTCTTC. This sequence encodes CATSDPGLAGGNRAQFF.

This clonotype has ten or more counts. The gene calls are TRBV6-2 or TRBV6-3 and TRBJ2-7; D call uncertain. CDR1 and CDR2 from the germline V gene are MNHEY and SVGEGT. The length of the CDR3 is 12 residues. V lost 3 bases and J lost 5, with 8 bases in between. In nucleotides, the CDR3 is TGTGCCAGCAGTTATCCCCCGGACGAGCAGTACTTC. Its protein product is CASSYPPDEQYF.

A few counts support this clonotype. The CDR3 DNA is TGTGCCAGCAGCCAAGTAGCCAACACCGGGGAGCTGTTTTTT. Amino acid sequence: CASSQVANTGELFF. J is TRBJ2-2 and V is TRBV3-1, with D unresolved. The CDR3 loop spans 14 amino acids. CDR1 and CDR2 from the germline V gene are LGHDT and YNNKEL (reference sequence). The V gene lost 1 base and the J gene lost 2 bases, with 5 bases spanning the gap.

This clonotype was counted between two and nine times. The rearrangement links TRBV28 to TRBJ2-7, with D perhaps being TRBD1 or TRBD2 (5 bases each). The germline gives CDR1 MDHEN, CDR2 SYDVKM. Trimming took 8 bases from V and 6 from J, leaving 20 bases between them. The CDR3 is made up of 14 amino acids. CDR3 residues: CASRPPRDEGEQYF. Written as DNA, the CDR3 is TGTGCCAGCCGACCGCCGAGGGACGAAGGCGAGCAGTACTTC.

This clonotype was picked up a small number of times. This chain uses TRBV9 with TRBJ2-2; the D is unclear. Trimming removed 4 bases from V and 0 bases from J, with 16 bases in between. CDR1 and CDR2 (germline): SGDLS, YYNGEE. This CDR3 contains 17 residues. The CDR3 bases are TGTGCCAGCAGCCACCCATTGGACGGAGCGAACACCGGGGAGCTGTTTTTT. Its protein is CASSHPLDGANTGELFF.

The gene calls are TRBV7-8 and TRBJ2-7; D gene uncertain. The CDR3 is 19 residues long. The V gene lost 1 base and the J gene lost 0 bases, with 22 bases spanning the gap. Germline V lookup: CDR1 SGHVS, CDR2 FQNEAQ. The CDR3 DNA follows: TGTGCCAGCAGCTTAGAACCCCCTATAAAGGTTAGAAACTCCTACGAGCAGTACTTC. Its protein is CASSLEPPIKVRNSYEQYF.

This clonotype was detected ten times or more. J is TRBJ1-2 and V is TRBV19; D gene unclear. V dropped 9 bases and J dropped 2 bases, with 13 bases sitting between them. The CDR3 spans 13 residues. Germline CDR1 and CDR2: LNHDA and SQIVND (reference sequence). The CDR3 region is CASSSLVNYGYTF. The DNA for the CDR3 is TGTGCCAGCAGTTCTCTGGTAAACTATGGCTACACCTTC.